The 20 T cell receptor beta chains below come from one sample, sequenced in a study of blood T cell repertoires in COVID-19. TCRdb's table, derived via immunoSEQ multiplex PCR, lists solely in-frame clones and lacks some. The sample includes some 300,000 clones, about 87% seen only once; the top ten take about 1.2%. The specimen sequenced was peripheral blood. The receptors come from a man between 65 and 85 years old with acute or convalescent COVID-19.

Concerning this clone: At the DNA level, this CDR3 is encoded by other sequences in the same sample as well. The CDR3 is CASSFQGNYGYTF. The CDR3, as DNA: TGTGCCAGCAGCTTTCAGGGGAACTATGGCTACACCTTC. V and J are TRBV7-9 and TRBJ1-2, with D perhaps TRBD1 (6 bases). Germline V gene sequence: CDR1 SEHNR, CDR2 FQNEAQ (reference sequence). Trimming removed 3 bases from V and 2 bases from J, with 7 bases in between. This CDR3 is 13 amino acids long.

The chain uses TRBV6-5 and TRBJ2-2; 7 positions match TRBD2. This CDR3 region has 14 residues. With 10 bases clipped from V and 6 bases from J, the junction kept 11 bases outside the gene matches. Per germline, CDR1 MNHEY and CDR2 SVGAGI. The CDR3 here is CATRGSNHAGELFF. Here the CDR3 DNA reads TGTGCCACGCGGGGGTCCAACCATGCCGGGGAGCTGTTTTTT.

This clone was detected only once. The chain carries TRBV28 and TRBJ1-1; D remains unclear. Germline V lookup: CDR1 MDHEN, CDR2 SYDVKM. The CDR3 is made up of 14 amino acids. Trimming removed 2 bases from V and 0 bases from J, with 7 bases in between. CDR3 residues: CASSLLTVNTEAFF. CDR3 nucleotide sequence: TGTGCCAGCAGTTTACTAACGGTGAACACTGAAGCTTTCTTT.

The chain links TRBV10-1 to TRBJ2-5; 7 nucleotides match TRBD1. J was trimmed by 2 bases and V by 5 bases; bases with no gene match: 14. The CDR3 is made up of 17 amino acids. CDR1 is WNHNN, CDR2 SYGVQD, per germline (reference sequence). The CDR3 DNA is TGCGCCAGCAGTTTCTGCGGACAGGAAGGTTGGCAAGAGACCCAGTACTTC. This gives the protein CASSFCGQEGWQETQYF.

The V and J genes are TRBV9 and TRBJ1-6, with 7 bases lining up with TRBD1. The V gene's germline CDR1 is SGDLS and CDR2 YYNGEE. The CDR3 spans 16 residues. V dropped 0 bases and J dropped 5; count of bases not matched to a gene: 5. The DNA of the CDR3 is TGTGCCAGCAGCGTAGGGTCACAGGGGAATAATTCACCCCTCCACTTT. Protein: CASSVGSQGNNSPLHF. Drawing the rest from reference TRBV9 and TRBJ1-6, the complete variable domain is DSGVTQTPKHLITATGQRVTLRCSPRSGDLSVYWYQQSLDQGLQFLIQYYNGEERAKGNILERFSAQQFPDLHSELNLSSLELGDSALYFCASSVGSQGNNSPLHFGNGTRLTVT.

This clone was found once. CDR3: CASSPSGATDTQYF. The CDR3 bases are TGTGCCAGCAGCCCTAGCGGGGCGACAGATACGCAGTATTTT. The genes are TRBV7-3 and TRBJ2-3, with 9 positions matching TRBD2. This CDR3 is 14 amino acids long. Per the germline V gene, CDR1 is SGHTA and CDR2 is FQGTGA. V trimming: 5 bases; J trimming: 3 bases; junction bases outside the gene matches: 3.

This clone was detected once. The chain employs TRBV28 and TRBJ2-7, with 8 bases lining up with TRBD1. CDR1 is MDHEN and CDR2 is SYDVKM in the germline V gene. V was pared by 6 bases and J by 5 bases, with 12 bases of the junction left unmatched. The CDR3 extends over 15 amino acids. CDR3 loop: CASSPPGGIGDEQYF. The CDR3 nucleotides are TGTGCCAGCAGCCCCCCAGGGGGCATAGGGGACGAGCAGTACTTC.

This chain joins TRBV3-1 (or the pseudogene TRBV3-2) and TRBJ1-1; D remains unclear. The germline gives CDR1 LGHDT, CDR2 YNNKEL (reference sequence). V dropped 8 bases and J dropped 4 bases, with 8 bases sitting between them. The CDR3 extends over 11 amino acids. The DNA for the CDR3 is TGTGCCAGCCGGTTTGGCACTGAAGCTTTCTTT. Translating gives CASRFGTEAFF.

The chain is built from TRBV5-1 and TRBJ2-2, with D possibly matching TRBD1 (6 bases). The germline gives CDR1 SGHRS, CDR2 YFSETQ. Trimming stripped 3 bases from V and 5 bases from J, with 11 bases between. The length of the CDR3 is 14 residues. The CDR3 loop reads CASSWGQGTGELFF. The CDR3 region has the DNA TGCGCCAGCAGCTGGGGGCAAGGGACCGGGGAGCTGTTTTTT.

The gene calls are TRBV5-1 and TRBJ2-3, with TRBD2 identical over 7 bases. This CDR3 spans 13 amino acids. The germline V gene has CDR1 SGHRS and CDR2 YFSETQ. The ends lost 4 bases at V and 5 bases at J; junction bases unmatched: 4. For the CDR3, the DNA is TGCGCCAGCAGCGTGCGGGAGCGAGATACGCAGTATTTT. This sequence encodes CASSVRERDTQYF. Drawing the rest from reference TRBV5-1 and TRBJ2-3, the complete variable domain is KAGVTQTPRYLIKTRGQQVTLSCSPISGHRSVSWYQQTPGQGLQFLFEYFSETQRNKGNFPGRFSGRQFSNSRSEMNVSTLELGDSALYLCASSVRERDTQYFGPGTRLTVL.

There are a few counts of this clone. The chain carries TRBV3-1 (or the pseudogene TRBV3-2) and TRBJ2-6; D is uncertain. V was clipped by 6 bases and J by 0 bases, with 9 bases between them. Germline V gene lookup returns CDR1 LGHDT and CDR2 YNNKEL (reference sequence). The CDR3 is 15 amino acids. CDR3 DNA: TGTGCCAGCAGTCGAGACTTCTCTGGGGCCAACGTCCTGACTTTC. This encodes CASSRDFSGANVLTF.

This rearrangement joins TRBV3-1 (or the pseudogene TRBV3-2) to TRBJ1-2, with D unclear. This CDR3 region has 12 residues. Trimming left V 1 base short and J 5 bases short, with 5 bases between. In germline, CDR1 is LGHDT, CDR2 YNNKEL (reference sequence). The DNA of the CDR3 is TGTGCCAGCAGCCAAGCTAGATATGGCTACACCTTC. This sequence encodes CASSQARYGYTF.

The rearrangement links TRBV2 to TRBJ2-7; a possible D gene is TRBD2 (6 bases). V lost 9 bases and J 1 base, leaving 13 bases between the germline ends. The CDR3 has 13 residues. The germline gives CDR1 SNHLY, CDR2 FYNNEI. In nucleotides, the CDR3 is TGTGCCAGTGCGGCTAGCGTGTCCTACGAGCAGTACTTC. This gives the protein CASAASVSYEQYF.

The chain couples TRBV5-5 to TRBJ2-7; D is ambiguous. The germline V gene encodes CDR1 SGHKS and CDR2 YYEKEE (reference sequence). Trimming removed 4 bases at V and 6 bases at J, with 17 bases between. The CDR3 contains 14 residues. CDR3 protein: CASSKSQDLLEQYF. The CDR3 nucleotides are TGTGCCAGCAGCAAAAGTCAGGATCTGCTCGAGCAGTACTTC.

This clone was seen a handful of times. CDR3 nucleotide sequence: TGTGCCAGCAGCCAAGATGCGGGATGGGGAACCGGGGAGCTGTTTTTT. Protein sequence: CASSQDAGWGTGELFF. The chain couples TRBV4-2 to TRBJ2-2, with D perhaps TRBD2 (6 bases). CDR1 is LGHNA, CDR2 YNFKEQ, per germline. The CDR3 is 16 amino acids. The V gene lost 0 bases and the J gene lost 5 bases, with 13 bases spanning the gap.

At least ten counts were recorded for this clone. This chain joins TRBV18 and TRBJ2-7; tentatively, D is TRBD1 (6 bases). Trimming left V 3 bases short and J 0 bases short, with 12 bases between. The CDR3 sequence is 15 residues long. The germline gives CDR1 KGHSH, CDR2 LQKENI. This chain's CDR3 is CASSPLGQNSYEQYF. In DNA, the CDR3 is TGTGCCAGCTCACCTCTAGGACAGAACTCCTACGAGCAGTACTTC.

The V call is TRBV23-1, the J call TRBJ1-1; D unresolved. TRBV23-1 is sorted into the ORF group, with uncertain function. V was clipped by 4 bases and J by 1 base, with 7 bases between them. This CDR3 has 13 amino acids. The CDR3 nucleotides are TGCGCCAGCAGTCTGGCATGGAACACTGAAGCTTTCTTT. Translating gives CASSLAWNTEAFF.

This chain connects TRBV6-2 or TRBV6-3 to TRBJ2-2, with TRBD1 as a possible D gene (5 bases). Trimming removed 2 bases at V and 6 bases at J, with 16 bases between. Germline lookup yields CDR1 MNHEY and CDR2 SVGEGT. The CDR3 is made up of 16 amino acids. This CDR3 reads CASSYREAWGAGELFF. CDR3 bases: TGTGCCAGCAGTTACCGTGAGGCCTGGGGCGCCGGGGAGCTGTTTTTT.

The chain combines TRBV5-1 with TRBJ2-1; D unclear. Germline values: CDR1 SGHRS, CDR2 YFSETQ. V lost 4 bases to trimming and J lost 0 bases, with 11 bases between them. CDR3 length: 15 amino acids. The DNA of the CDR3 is TGCGCCAGCAGCCCCCGCCCGAGCTCCTACAATGAGCAGTTCTTC. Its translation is CASSPRPSSYNEQFF.

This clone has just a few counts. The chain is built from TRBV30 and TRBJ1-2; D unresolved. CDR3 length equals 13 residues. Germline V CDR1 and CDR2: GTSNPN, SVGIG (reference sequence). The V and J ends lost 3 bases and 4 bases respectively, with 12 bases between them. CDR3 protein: CAWRWASTYGYTF. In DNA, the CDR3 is TGTGCCTGGAGATGGGCCAGTACCTATGGCTACACCTTC.